This T cell receptor (beta chain) is from a study of cytomegalovirus exposure and HLA in healthy donors. The study's findings and limits: Most TCR beta V segments were productive about 87% or about 30% of the time in an earlier analysis. The study listed 164 cytomegalovirus-associated TCR beta chains. In a later analysis, a missense DCLRE1C variant was linked to TCR beta V- and J-gene trimming.

The PCR employed 60 Vbeta primers together with 13 Jbeta primers. The table came from immunoSEQ multiplex PCR; TCRdb's copy has only in-frame clones and leaves some out. Of some 130,000 clones in the sample, around 78% were seen once. The CDR3 contains 13 residues. Deletions cut 1 base from V and 8 bases from J, with 12 bases between. Per the germline V gene, CDR1 is SGHRS and CDR2 is YFSETQ. Concerning this clone itself: Its antigen is not identified.

This clonotype originated in a female donor in good health and CMV-seropositive. The sequencing input was PBMCs. This chain uses TRBV5-1 with TRBJ1-2, with D possibly matching TRBD1 (5 bases). CDR3 coding DNA: TGCGCCAGCAGCTTGACGGGCAGGGAAGGCTACACCTTC. Translated, it gives CASSLTGREGYTF. Full variable domain (remainder filled in from reference TRBV5-1 and TRBJ1-2): KAGVTQTPRYLIKTRGQQVTLSCSPISGHRSVSWYQQTPGQGLQFLFEYFSETQRNKGNFPGRFSGRQFSNSRSEMNVSTLELGDSALYLCASSLTGREGYTFGSGTRLTVV.